This T cell receptor (beta chain) was identified in a study of blood T cell repertoires in COVID-19. Study-wide background: The United States, Italy and Spain supplied acute and convalescent COVID-19 samples. PBMCs, B-cell-depleted T cells, or T cells were the source of the cDNA or gDNA that made up the material.

The authors' processing: The authors estimated nucleated cell counts from reference gene primer amplification. Only in-frame clones appear in the TCRdb table, and some are missing; sequencing was by immunoSEQ multiplex PCR. V and J calls and clone size are those listed in that table; D and trimming were worked out from the DNA. The profile shows fewer than 250,000 clones, roughly four fifths of them singletons. The CDR3 has 17 amino acids. V shed 2 bases, J shed 1 base, and the junction held 9 bases outside the gene matches. Germline CDR1 and CDR2: LGHNA and YSLEER. The chain is built from TRBV4-3 and TRBJ2-7, with 9 nucleotides matching TRBD1. The material sequenced was peripheral blood. The source of this sequence is a middle-aged woman with active or convalescent COVID-19. The CDR3 spells CASSQQRGGTGSYEQYF. The CDR3 DNA reads TGCGCCAGCAGCCAACAACGGGGTGGGACAGGGTCCTACGAGCAGTACTTC.